The clone carrying this T cell receptor (beta chain) came up many times. The antigen is undetermined. Time point reported: patch test 3, about 24 weeks after DPC sensitization. Regarding treatment: therapeutic diphenylcyclopropenone sensitization with weekly scalp DPC. Total RNA extraction was carried out from unfractionated whole blood. The length of the CDR3 is 17 residues. Per the germline V gene, CDR1 is LNHDA and CDR2 is SQIVND (reference sequence). The ends lost 1 base at V and 4 bases at J; junction bases unmatched: 10. This specimen belongs to a study of human T cells and chemical hapten exposure. Study-wide findings and caveats: The presence of alopecia in the donors means their immune response may differ from healthy people's.

Individual cDNA molecules in this library carried unique molecular identifiers. TCRdb reanalysed the RACE reads using MiXCR and keeps one entry per CDR3 protein. The table records fewer than 40,000 distinct CDR3 sequences, about an eighth of them present only once. The source of this sequence is a middle-aged woman with alopecia areata. Some clones in this sample may be carry-over from other donors' samples. This chain joins TRBV19 and TRBJ1-5; 7 bases agree with TRBD1. The sequencing used whole blood, collected in connection with sensitization to the hapten diphenylcyclopropenone (DPC). The CDR3 reads CASSIATGLRGNQPQHF. The CDR3, as DNA: TGTGCCAGTAGTATAGCGACAGGGCTCCGGGGGAATCAGCCCCAGCATTTT.